This TCR beta chain is from a study of T-cell reconstitution after alpha-beta-depleted transplantation in children. Whole-study results and caveats: Among T cells one year after transplant, newly produced cells accounted for most counts and diversity. There were some patients whose high TCRbeta diversity at day 60 came from surviving recipient T cells and thymic progenitors.

Trimming stripped 1 base from V and 5 bases from J, with 10 bases between. CDR3 length: 13 amino acids. From germline, CDR1 is SGHRS and CDR2 YFSETQ. A remark on this clonotype: Its antigen is currently unknown.

The TCRbeta library was prepared with unique molecular identifiers. TCRdb reprocessed the PCR reads via MiXCR and lists one record per CDR3 protein. Among roughly 490,000 distinct CDR3 sequences listed, about an eighth were seen once. The receptor was isolated from a female patient aged 2-9 years who had a stem cell transplant for aplastic anemia, so the T cells may come from the graft donor. The rearrangement joins TRBV5-1 to TRBJ2-7, with D possibly being TRBD1 (6 bases). This specimen was PBMCs, mostly from graft donor cells, taken 180 days after TCRalphabeta/CD19-depleted stem cell transplant. The CDR3 spells CASSLFAGDEQYV. CDR3 bases: TGCGCCAGCAGCTTGTTCGCAGGGGACGAGCAGTACGTC.